This T cell receptor beta chain comes out of a study of T cell repertoires in cytomegalovirus infection. Across the study: CMV infection plus the matching HLA type was flagged by public TCR beta signatures.

With regard to this clonotype: Its antigen remains unknown.

Germline loops: CDR1 MNHEY, CDR2 SVGEGT. The V end was cut by 5 bases, the J end by 0 bases, with 8 bases between. This CDR3 comprises 15 residues. Whole-study findings and limits: Frequencies of public TCR beta families were cumulated, and this identified carriers of CMV plus the relevant HLA.

TCRdb itself ran the reads through MiXCR, one entry per CDR3 protein. Among over 450,000 distinct CDR3 sequences, about 11% were seen once, and the ten largest hold 10%. Sequenced: PBMCs. This TCR was recovered from a human donor in good health (CMV status not recorded). Some clones in this sample may be carry-over from other donors' samples. The rearrangement joins TRBV6-2 or TRBV6-3 to TRBJ2-6, with no clear D. DNA of the CDR3: TGTGCCAGCAGTGACGTTGGCTCTGGGGCCAACGTCCTGACTTTC. Translated, it gives CASSDVGSGANVLTF.